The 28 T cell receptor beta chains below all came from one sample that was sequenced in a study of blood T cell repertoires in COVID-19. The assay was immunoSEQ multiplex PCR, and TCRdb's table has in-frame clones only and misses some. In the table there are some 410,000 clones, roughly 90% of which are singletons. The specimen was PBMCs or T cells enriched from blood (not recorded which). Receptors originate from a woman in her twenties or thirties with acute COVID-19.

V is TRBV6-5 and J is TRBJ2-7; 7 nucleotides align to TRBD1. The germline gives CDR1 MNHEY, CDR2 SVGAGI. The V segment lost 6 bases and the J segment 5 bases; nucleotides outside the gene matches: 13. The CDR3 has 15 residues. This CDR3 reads CASRSIDRVSNEQYF. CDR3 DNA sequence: TGTGCCAGCAGGAGCATAGACAGGGTAAGCAACGAGCAGTACTTC.

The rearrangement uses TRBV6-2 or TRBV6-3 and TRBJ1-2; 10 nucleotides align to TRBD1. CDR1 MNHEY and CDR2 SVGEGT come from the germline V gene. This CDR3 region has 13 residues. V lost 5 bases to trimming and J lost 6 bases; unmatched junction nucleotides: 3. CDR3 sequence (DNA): TGTGCCAGCAGTCCGACAGGGGGCCATGGCTACACCTTC. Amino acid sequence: CASSPTGGHGYTF.

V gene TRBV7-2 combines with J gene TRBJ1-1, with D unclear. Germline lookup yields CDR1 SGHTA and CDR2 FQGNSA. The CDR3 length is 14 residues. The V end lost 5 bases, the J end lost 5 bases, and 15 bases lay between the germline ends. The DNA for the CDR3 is TGTGCCAGCAGCCCCCGTCCGACGGAGACTGAAGCTTTCTTT. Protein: CASSPRPTETEAFF.

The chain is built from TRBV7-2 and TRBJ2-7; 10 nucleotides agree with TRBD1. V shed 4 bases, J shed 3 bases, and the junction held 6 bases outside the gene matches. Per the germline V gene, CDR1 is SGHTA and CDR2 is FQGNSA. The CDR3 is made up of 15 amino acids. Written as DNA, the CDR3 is TGTGCCAGCAGCTCCGGTGGACAGGGGGTCTACGAGCAGTACTTC. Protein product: CASSSGGQGVYEQYF.

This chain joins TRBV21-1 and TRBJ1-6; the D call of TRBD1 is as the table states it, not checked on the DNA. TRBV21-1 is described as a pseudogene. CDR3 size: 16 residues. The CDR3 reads CASSKDGQGLPSPLHF. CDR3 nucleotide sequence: TGTGCCAGCAGCAAAGATGGACAGGGGCTCCCTTCACCCCTCCACTTT.

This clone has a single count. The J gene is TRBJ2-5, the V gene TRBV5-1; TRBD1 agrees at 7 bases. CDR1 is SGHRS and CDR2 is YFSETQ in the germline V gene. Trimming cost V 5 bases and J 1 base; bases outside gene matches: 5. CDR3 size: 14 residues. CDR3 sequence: CASRFRDSQETQYF. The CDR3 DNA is TGCGCCAGCAGATTCCGGGACAGCCAAGAGACCCAGTACTTC.

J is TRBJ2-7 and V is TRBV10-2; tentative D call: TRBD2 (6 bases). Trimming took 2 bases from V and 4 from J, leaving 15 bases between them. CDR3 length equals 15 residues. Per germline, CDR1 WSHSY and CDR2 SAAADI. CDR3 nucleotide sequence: TGCGCCAGCAGTGAGGGAGGGACCTTAGAATACGAGCAGTACTTC. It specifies CASSEGGTLEYEQYF.

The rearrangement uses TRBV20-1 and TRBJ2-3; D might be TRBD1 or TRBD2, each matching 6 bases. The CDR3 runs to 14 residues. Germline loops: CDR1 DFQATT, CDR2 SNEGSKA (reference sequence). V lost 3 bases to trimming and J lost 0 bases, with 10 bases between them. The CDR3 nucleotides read TGCAGTGCTAGTGGGGGGCCTAGCACAGATACGCAGTATTTT. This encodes CSASGGPSTDTQYF.

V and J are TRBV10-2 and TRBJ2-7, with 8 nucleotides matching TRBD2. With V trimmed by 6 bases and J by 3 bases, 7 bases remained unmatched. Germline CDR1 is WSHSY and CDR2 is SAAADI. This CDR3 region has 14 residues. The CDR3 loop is CASRSGGGNYEQYF. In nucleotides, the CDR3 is TGCGCCAGCAGGTCCGGGGGGGGGAACTACGAGCAGTACTTC.

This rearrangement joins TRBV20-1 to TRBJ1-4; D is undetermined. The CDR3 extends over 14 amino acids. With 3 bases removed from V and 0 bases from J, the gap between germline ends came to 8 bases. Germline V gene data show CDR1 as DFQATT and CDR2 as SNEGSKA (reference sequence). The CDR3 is CSASSGTTNEKLFF. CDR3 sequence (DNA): TGCAGTGCTAGTTCCGGTACAACTAATGAAAAACTGTTTTTT.

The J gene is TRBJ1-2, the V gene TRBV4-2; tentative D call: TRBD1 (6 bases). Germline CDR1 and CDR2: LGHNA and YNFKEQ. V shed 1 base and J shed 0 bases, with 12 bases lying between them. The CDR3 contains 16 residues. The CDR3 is CASSQVTGKANYGYTF. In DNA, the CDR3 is TGTGCCAGCAGCCAAGTCACAGGGAAAGCTAACTATGGCTACACCTTC.

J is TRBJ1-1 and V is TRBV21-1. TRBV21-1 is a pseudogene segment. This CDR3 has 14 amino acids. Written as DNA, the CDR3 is TGTGCCCTCAGCGCGGGCAGCTCGAACACTGAAGCTTTCTTT. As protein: CALSAGSSNTEAFF.

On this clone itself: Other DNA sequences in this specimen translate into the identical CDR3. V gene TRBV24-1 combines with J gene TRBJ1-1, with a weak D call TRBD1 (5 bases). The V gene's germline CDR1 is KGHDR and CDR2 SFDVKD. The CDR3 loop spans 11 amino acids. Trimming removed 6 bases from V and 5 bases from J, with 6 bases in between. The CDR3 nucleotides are TGTGCCACCAGTCGGGGGACTGAAGCTTTCTTT. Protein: CATSRGTEAFF.

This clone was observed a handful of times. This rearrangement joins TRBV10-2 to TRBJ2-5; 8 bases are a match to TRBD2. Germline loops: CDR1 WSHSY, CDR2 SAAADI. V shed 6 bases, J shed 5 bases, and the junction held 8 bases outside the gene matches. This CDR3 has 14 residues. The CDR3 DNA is TGCGCCAGCAGCGTTCGGGGGGGCCGGGAGACCCAGTACTTC. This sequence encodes CASSVRGGRETQYF.

The DNA for the CDR3 is TGTGCCAGCTCACAACAGGGGAACACCGGGGAGCTGTTTTTT. Translating gives CASSQQGNTGELFF. J is TRBJ2-2 and V is TRBV18; D possibly corresponds to TRBD1 (6 bases). In germline, CDR1 is KGHSH, CDR2 LQKENI. The CDR3 spans 14 residues. V shed 4 bases and J shed 1 base, with 7 bases lying between them.

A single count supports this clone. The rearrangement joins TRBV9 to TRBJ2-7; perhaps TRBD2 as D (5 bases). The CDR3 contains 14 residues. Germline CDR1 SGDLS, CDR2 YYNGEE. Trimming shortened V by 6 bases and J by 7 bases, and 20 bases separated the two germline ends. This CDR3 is CASTASRTFGEQYF. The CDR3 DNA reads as TGTGCCAGCACAGCTAGCAGGACGTTCGGGGAGCAGTACTTC. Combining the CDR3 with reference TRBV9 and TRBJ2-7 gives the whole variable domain DSGVTQTPKHLITATGQRVTLRCSPRSGDLSVYWYQQSLDQGLQFLIQYYNGEERAKGNILERFSAQQFPDLHSELNLSSLELGDSALYFCASTASRTFGEQYFGPGTRLTVT.

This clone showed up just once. The CDR3 reads CASSSGTSGSEQYF. The CDR3 region has the DNA TGTGCCAGCAGTTCCGGGACTAGCGGTTCCGAGCAGTACTTC. The chain recombines TRBV6-2 or TRBV6-3 with TRBJ2-7, with 11 positions matching TRBD2. From germline, CDR1 is MNHEY and CDR2 SVGEGT. The CDR3 is 14 residues long. The V segment lost 4 bases and the J segment 6 bases; nucleotides outside the gene matches: 5.

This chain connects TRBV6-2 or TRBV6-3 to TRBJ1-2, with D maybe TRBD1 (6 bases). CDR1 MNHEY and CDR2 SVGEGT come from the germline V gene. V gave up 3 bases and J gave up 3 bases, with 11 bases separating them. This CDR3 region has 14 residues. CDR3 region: CASSYTGGDYGYTF. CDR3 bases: TGTGCCAGCAGTTATACGGGGGGCGACTATGGCTACACCTTC.

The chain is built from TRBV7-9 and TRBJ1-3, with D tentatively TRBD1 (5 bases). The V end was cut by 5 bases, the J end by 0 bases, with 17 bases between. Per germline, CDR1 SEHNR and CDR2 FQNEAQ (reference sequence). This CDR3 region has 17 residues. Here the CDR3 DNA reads TGTGCCAGCAGCCTGATTGGAGGGGCCCTCTCTGGAAACACCATATATTTT. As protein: CASSLIGGALSGNTIYF.

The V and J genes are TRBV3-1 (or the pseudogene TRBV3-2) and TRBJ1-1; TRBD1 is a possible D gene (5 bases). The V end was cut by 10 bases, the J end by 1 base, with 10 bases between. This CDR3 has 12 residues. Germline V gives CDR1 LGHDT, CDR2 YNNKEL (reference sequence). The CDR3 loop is CATKDRNTEAFF. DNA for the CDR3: TGTGCCACCAAAGACAGGAACACTGAAGCTTTCTTT.

CDR3 nucleotides: TGTGCCTGGAGTCTTACAGGGGCCCTAAATCAGCCCCAGCATTTT. This sequence encodes CAWSLTGALNQPQHF. The chain joins TRBV30 to TRBJ1-5; 7 bases map to TRBD1. In germline, CDR1 is GTSNPN, CDR2 SVGIG (reference sequence). The V and J ends lost 2 bases and 4 bases, in that order; junction bases with no gene match: 8. The CDR3 loop spans 15 amino acids.

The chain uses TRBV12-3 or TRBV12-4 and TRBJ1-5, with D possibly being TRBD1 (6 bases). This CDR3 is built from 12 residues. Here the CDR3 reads CAAGAANQPQHF. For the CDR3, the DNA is TGTGCAGCGGGGGCAGCCAATCAGCCCCAGCATTTT.

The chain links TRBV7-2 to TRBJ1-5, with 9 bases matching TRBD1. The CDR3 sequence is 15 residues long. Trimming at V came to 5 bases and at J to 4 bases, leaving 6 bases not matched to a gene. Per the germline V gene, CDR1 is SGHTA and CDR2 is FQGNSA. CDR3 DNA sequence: TGTGCCAGCAGCCCAACGACAGGGGGAAATCAGCCCCAGCATTTT. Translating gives CASSPTTGGNQPQHF. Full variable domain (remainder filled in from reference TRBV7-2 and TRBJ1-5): GAGVSQSPSNKVTEKGKDVELRCDPISGHTALYWYRQSLGQGLEFLIYFQGNSAPDKSGLPSDRFSAERTGGSVSTLTIQRTQQEDSAVYLCASSPTTGGNQPQHFGDGTRLSIL.

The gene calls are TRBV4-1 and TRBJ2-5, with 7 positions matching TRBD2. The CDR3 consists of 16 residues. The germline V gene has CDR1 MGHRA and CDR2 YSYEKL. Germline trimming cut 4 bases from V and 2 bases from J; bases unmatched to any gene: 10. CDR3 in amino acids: CASSPGAGEAQETQYF. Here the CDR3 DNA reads TGCGCCAGCAGCCCCGGGGCGGGGGAAGCACAAGAGACCCAGTACTTC.

The CDR3 DNA reads TGTGCCATCAGTGAGTCCCCGGGCCTCAGGGGGCAGCCCCAGCATTTT. Protein sequence: CAISESPGLRGQPQHF. V usage is TRBV10-3 and J usage is TRBJ1-5; 7 bases are shared with TRBD1. V dropped 0 bases and J dropped 7; count of bases not matched to a gene: 9. CDR1 is ENHRY and CDR2 is SYGVKD in the germline V gene. This CDR3 has 16 amino acids.

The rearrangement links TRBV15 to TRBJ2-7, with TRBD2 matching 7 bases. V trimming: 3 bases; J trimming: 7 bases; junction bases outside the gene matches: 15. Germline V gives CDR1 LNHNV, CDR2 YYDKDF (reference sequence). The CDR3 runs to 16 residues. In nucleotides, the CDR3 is TGTGCCACCAGCAGCCAAACTAGCGTCGAGGATCGGGAGCAGTACTTC. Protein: CATSSQTSVEDREQYF.

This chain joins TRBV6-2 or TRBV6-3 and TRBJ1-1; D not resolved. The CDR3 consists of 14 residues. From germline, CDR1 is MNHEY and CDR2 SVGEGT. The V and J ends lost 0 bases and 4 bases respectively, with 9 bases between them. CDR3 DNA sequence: TGTGCCAGCAGTTACTCGATCCGGTCCACTGAAGCTTTCTTT. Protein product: CASSYSIRSTEAFF.

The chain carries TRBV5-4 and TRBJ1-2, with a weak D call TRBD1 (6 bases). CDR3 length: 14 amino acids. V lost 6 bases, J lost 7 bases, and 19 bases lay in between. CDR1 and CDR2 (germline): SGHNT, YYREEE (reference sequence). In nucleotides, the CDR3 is TGTGCCAGCACAACTACAGACAGGACATCTGGCTACACCTTC. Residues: CASTTTDRTSGYTF.